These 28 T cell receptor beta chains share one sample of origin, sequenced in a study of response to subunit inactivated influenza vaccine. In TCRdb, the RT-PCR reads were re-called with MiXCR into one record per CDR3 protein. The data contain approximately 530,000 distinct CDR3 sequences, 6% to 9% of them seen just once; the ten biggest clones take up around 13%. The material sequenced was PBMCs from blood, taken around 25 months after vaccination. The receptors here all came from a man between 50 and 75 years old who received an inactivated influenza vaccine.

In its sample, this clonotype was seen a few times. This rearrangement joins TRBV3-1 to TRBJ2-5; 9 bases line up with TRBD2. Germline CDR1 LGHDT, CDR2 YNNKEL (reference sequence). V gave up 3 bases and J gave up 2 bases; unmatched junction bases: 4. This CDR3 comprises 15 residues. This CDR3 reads CASSQREGRQETQYF. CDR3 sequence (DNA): TGTGCCAGCAGCCAGCGGGAGGGAAGACAAGAGACCCAGTACTTC.

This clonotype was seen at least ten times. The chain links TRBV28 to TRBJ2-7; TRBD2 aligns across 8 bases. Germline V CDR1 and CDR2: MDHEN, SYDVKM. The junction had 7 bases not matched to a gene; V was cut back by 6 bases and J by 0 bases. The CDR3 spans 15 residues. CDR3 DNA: TGTGCCAGCAGCACTCGGACTAGCCTCTCCTACGAGCAGTACTTC. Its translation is CASSTRTSLSYEQYF.

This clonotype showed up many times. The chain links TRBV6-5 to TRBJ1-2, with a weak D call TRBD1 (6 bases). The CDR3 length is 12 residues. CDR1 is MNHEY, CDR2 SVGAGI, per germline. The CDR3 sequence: CTAGAKGYGYTF. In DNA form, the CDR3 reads TGTACGGCGGGGGCTAAAGGCTATGGCTACACCTTC.

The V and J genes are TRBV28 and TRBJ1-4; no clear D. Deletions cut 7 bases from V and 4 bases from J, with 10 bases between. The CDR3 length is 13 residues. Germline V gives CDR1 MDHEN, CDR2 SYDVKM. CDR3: CASNEFSNEKLFF. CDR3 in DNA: TGTGCCAGCAACGAGTTTAGTAATGAAAAACTGTTTTTT.

CDR3 in amino acids: CASSLVEGEKLFF. In DNA, the CDR3 is TGTGCCAGCAGCTTAGTGGAAGGAGAAAAACTGTTTTTT. This chain joins TRBV7-2 and TRBJ1-4; D unclear. Germline loops: CDR1 SGHTA, CDR2 FQGNSA. The CDR3 runs to 13 residues. With 1 base removed from V and 8 bases from J, the gap between germline ends came to 8 bases. The full variable domain, rest sourced from reference TRBV7-2 and TRBJ1-4, is GAGVSQSPSNKVTEKGKDVELRCDPISGHTALYWYRQSLGQGLEFLIYFQGNSAPDKSGLPSDRFSAERTGGSVSTLTIQRTQQEDSAVYLCASSLVEGEKLFFGSGTQLSVL.

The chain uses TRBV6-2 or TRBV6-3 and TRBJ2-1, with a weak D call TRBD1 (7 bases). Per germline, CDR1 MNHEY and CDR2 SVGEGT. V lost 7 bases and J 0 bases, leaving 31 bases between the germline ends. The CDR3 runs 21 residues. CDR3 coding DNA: TGTGCCAGCACCCAAAAGGGGGCGGGATCGACTGCCTCTAGCTCCTACAATGAGCAGTTCTTC. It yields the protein CASTQKGAGSTASSSYNEQFF.

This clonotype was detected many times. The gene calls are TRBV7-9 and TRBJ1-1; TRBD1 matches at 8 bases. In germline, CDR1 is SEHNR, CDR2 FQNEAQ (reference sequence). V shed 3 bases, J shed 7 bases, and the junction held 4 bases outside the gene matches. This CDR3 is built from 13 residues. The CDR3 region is CASSFTGTGEAFF. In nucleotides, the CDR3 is TGTGCCAGCAGCTTCACCGGGACAGGTGAAGCTTTCTTT.

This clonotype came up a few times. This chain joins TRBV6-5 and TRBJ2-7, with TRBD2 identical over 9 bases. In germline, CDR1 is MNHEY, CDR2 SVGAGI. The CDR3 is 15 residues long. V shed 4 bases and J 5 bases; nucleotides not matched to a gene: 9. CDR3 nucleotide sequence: TGTGCCAGCAGTTCTACGCGGGGGGGCCTCGACGAGCAGTACTTC. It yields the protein CASSSTRGGLDEQYF.

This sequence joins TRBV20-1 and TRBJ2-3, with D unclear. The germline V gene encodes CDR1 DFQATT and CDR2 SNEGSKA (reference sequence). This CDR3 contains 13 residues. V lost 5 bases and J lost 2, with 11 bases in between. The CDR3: CSARYLNTDTQYF. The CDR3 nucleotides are TGCAGTGCTCGCTATTTGAACACAGATACGCAGTATTTT.

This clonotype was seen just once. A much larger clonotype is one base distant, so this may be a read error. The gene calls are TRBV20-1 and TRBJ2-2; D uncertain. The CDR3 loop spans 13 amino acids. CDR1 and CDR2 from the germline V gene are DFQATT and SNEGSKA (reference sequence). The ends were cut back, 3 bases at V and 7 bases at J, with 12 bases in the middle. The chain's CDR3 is CSARSNKDGELFF. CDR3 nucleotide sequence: TGCAGTGCTAGGTCTAACAAGGACGGGGAGCTGTTTTTT.

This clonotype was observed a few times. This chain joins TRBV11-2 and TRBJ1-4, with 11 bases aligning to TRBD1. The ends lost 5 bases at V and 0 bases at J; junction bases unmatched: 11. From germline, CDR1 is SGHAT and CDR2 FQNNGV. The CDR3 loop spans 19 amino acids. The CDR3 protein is CASSAIRDRGTSTNEKLFF. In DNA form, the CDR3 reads TGTGCCAGCAGCGCCATCCGGGACAGGGGGACGTCAACTAATGAAAAACTGTTTTTT.

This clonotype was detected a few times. The CDR3 sequence is CASSLVIQSSGRVEQFF. CDR3 in DNA: TGTGCCAGCAGCTTAGTAATCCAATCTAGCGGGAGAGTGGAGCAGTTCTTC. This chain joins TRBV11-2 and TRBJ2-1; 10 bases are a match to TRBD2. This CDR3 has 17 residues. Germline-derived CDR1 and CDR2 are SGHAT and FQNNGV. V shed 1 base, J shed 10 bases, and the junction held 13 bases outside the gene matches.

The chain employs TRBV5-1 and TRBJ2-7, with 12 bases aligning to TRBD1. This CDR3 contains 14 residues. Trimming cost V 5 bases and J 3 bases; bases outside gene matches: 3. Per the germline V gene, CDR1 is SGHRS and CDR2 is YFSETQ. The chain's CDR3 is CASSGTGGLYEQYF. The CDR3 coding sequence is TGCGCCAGCAGTGGGACAGGGGGCCTCTACGAGCAGTACTTC. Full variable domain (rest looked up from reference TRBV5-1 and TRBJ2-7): KAGVTQTPRYLIKTRGQQVTLSCSPISGHRSVSWYQQTPGQGLQFLFEYFSETQRNKGNFPGRFSGRQFSNSRSEMNVSTLELGDSALYLCASSGTGGLYEQYFGPGTRLTVT.

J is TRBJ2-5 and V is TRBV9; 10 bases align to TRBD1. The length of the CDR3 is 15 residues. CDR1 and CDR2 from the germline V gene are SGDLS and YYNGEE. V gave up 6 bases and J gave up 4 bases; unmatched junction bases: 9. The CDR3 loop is CASTPGQGRTETQYF. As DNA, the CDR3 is TGTGCCAGCACCCCGGGACAGGGGCGTACAGAGACCCAGTACTTC. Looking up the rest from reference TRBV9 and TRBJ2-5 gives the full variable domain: DSGVTQTPKHLITATGQRVTLRCSPRSGDLSVYWYQQSLDQGLQFLIQYYNGEERAKGNILERFSAQQFPDLHSELNLSSLELGDSALYFCASTPGQGRTETQYFGPGTRLLVL.

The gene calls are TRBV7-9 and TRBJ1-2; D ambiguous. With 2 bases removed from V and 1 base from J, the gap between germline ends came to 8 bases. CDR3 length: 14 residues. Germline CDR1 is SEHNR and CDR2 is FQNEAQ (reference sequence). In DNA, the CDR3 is TGTGCCAGCAGCTTAAATTACGATAACTATGGCTACACCTTC. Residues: CASSLNYDNYGYTF.

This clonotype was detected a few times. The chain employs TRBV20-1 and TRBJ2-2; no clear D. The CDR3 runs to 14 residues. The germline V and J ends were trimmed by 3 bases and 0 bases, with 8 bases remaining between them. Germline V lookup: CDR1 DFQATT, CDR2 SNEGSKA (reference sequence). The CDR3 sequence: CSARGGTNTGELFF. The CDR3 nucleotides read TGCAGTGCTAGGGGCGGAACGAACACCGGGGAGCTGTTTTTT.

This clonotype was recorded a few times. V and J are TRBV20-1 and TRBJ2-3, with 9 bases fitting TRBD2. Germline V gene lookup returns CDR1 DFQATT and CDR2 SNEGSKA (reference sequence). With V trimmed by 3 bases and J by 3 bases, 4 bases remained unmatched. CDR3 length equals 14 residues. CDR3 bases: TGCAGTGCTAGGACTAGCGGCCCTACAGATACGCAGTATTTT. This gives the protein CSARTSGPTDTQYF.

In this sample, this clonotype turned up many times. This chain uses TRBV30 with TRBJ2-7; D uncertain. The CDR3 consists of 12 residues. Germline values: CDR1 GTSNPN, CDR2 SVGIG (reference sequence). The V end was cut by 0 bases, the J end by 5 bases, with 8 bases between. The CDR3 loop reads CAWSVRNNEQYF. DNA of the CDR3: TGTGCCTGGAGTGTACGCAACAACGAGCAGTACTTC.

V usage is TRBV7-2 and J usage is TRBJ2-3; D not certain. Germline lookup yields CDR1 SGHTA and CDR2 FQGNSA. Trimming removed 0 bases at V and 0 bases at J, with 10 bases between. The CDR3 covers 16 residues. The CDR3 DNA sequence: TGTGCCAGCAGCTTAGCTAGTCTAACTAGCACAGATACGCAGTATTTT. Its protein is CASSLASLTSTDTQYF.

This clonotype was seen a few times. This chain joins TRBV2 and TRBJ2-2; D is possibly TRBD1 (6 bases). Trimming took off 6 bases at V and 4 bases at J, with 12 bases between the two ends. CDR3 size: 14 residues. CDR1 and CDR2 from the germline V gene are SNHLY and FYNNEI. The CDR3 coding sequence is TGTGCCAGCAGACCGGGACAAAGCACCGGGGAGCTGTTTTTT. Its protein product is CASRPGQSTGELFF. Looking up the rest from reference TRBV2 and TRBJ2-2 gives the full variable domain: EPEVTQTPSHQVTQMGQEVILRCVPISNHLYFYWYRQILGQKVEFLVSFYNNEISEKSEIFDDQFSVERPDGSNFTLKIRSTKLEDSAMYFCASRPGQSTGELFFGEGSRLTVL.

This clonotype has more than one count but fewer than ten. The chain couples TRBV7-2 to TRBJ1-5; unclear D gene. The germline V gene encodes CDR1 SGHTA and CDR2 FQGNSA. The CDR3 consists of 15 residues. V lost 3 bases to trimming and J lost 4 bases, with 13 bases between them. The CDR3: CASSFIGVSNQPQHF. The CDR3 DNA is TGTGCCAGCAGCTTCATTGGGGTGTCGAATCAGCCCCAGCATTTT.

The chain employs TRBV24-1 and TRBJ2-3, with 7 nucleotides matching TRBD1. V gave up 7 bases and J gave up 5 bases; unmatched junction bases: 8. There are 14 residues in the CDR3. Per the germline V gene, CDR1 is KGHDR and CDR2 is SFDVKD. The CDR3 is CATRGGLGGDTQYF. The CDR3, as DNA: TGTGCCACCAGAGGGGGCTTGGGTGGAGATACGCAGTATTTT.

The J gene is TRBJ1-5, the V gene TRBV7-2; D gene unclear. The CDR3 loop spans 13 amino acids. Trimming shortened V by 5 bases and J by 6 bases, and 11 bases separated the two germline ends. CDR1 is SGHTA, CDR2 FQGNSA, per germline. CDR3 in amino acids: CASSPGKGQPQHF. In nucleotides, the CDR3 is TGTGCCAGCAGCCCGGGCAAGGGTCAGCCCCAGCATTTT.

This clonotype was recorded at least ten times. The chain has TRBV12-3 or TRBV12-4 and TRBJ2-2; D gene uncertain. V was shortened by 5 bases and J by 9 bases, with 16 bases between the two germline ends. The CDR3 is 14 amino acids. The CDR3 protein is CASSPRRVGWELFF. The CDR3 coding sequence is TGTGCCAGCAGTCCTCGTAGGGTAGGGTGGGAGCTGTTTTTT.

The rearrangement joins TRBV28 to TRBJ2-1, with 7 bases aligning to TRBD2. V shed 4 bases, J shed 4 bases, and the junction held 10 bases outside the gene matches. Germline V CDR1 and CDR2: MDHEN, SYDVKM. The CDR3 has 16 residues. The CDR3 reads CASSSFSRERYNEQFF. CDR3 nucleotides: TGTGCCAGCAGTTCCTTCTCGCGGGAGAGGTACAATGAGCAGTTCTTC. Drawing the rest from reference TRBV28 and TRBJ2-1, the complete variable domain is DVKVTQSSRYLVKRTGEKVFLECVQDMDHENMFWYRQDPGLGLRLIYFSYDVKMKEKGDIPEGYSVSREKKERFSLILESASTNQTSMYLCASSSFSRERYNEQFFGPGTRLTVL.

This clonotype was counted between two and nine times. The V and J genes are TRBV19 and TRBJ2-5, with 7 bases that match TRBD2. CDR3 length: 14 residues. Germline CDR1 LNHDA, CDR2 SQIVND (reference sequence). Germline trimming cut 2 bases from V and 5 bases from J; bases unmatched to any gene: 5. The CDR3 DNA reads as TGTGCCAGTAGTATAACGGGGGGATTGGAGACCCAGTACTTC. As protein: CASSITGGLETQYF.

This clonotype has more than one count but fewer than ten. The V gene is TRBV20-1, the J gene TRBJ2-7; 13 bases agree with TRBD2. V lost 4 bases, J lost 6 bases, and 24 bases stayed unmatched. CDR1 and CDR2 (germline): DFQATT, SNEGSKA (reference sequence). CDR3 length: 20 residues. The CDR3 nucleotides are TGCAGTGCTACGGGGACTAGCGGGATGAGGCGTTACCCTATAGTAAGCGAGCAGTACTTC. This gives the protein CSATGTSGMRRYPIVSEQYF.

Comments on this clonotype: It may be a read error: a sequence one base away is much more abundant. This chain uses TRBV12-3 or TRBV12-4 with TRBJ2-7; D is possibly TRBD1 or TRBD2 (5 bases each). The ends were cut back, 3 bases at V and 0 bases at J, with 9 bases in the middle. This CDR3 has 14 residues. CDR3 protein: CASSFVGTSYEQYF. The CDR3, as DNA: TGTGCCAGCAGTTTTGTGGGGACCTCCTACGAGCAGTACTTC.